Listed below are T cell receptor beta chains from one sample, sequenced in a study of prognosis after radiotherapy for stage I lung cancer. One entry per CDR3 protein results from TCRdb running MiXCR on the multiplex PCR reads. The sample lists some 35,000 distinct CDR3 sequences; 32% were seen once. This sample comprised PBMCs, obtained before or after stereotactic body radiation therapy (not recorded which). The receptors were sampled from a donor at least 50 years old with non-small cell lung cancer. CDR3s include the opening cysteine and the closing phenylalanine or tryptophan. A D gene is named only where the DNA matches it firmly. Clone size, where shown, is once, few, many, or a class for clones that have expanded.

v_gene	abundance	d_gene	j_gene	CDR3aa	CDR3nt
TRBV10-2	many	.	TRBJ1-4	CASSDRTEKLFF	TGCGCCAGCAGTGACAGAACTGAAAAACTGTTTTTT
TRBV30	many	.	TRBJ1-2	CAWLDGANGYTF	TGTGCCTGGCTCGACGGAGCGAATGGCTACACCTTC
TRBV3-1	many	.	TRBJ1-1	CASSQEPGEAFF	TGTGCCAGCAGCCAAGAGCCAGGTGAAGCTTTCTTT
TRBV9	many	TRBD2	TRBJ2-3	CASGAGGLNTQYF	TGTGCCAGCGGTGCGGGGGGGTTGAATACGCAGTATTTT
TRBV4-1	many	TRBD1	TRBJ1-5	CASSPETGRSNRPQHF	TGCGCCAGCAGCCCGGAGACAGGGAGGTCCAATCGGCCCCAGCATTTT
TRBV20-1	many	TRBD1	TRBJ2-7	CSAKRQGWVEQYF	TGCAGTGCTAAAAGACAGGGGTGGGTCGAGCAGTACTTC
TRBV12-3/TRBV12-4	.	.	TRBJ2-3	CASTPLGGHTQYF	TGTGCTAGCACCCCTCTCGGGGGGCATACGCAGTATTTT
TRBV4-2	many	TRBD1	TRBJ1-2	CASSHVTGGKDYGYTF	TGTGCCAGCAGCCACGTTACAGGGGGAAAGGACTATGGCTACACCTTC
TRBV28	many	.	TRBJ1-1	CASITEGGREAFF	TGTGCCAGCATCACTGAGGGGGGCCGTGAAGCTTTCTTT
TRBV12-5	many	TRBD1	TRBJ2-1	CASAPLGTAEQFF	TGTGCTAGTGCCCCCCTCGGGACAGCCGAGCAGTTCTTC
TRBV7-3	once	.	TRBJ2-1	CASSKTTSYEQFF	TGTGCCAGCAGCAAGACAACTAGCTATGAGCAGTTCTTC
TRBV6-5	many	.	TRBJ2-6	CASSYESGIHSGANVLTF	TGTGCCAGCAGTTACGAGTCAGGGATCCACTCTGGGGCCAACGTCCTGACTTTC
TRBV20-1	many	TRBD1	TRBJ2-2	CSAKDRALSGELFF	TGCAGTGCGAAGGACAGGGCCCTCTCCGGGGAGCTGTTTTTT
TRBV15	many	.	TRBJ2-6	CATSAGLNFLSGANVLTF	TGTGCCACCAGCGCGGGGCTAAATTTTCTCTCTGGGGCCAACGTCCTGACTTTC
TRBV18	many	.	TRBJ2-5	CASSPRMGWETQYF	TGTGCCAGCTCACCAAGGATGGGGTGGGAGACCCAGTACTTC
TRBV5-1	many	.	TRBJ2-3	CASSLGPGEDTQYF	TGCGCCAGCAGCTTGGGTCCGGGGGAAGATACGCAGTATTTT
TRBV7-2	many	TRBD1	TRBJ2-3	CASSTRDSYTQYF	TGTGCCAGCAGCACCCGGGACAGCTATACGCAGTATTTT
TRBV6-1	many	TRBD2	TRBJ2-2	CASRGGTTGELFF	TGTGCCAGCAGGGGGGGGACCACCGGGGAGCTGTTTTTT
TRBV20-1	.	TRBD2	TRBJ2-3	CSAPPLASGGWTDTQYF	TGCAGTGCTCCGCCGTTGGCTAGCGGGGGATGGACAGATACGCAGTATTTT
TRBV5-1	many	TRBD1	TRBJ2-1	CASSPGQSQNEQFF	TGCGCCAGCAGCCCGGGACAGAGTCAGAATGAGCAGTTCTTC
TRBV2	many	.	TRBJ1-5	CASSGGSRQPQHF	TGTGCCAGCAGTGGGGGCAGCCGGCAGCCCCAGCATTTT
TRBV2	many	.	TRBJ2-1	CASRAFPDRYNEQFF	TGTGCCAGCAGGGCTTTTCCGGACAGATACAATGAGCAGTTCTTC
TRBV7-2	many	TRBD2	TRBJ2-5	CASSLNSGGAETQYF	TGTGCCAGCAGCTTAAATAGCGGGGGGGCGGAGACCCAGTACTTC
TRBV4-1	many	TRBD2	TRBJ2-3	CASSPLTSGDTDTQYF	TGCGCCAGCAGCCCTCTGACTAGCGGGGACACAGATACGCAGTATTTT
TRBV6-1	many	.	TRBJ2-2	CASSEEGGSGGELFF	TGTGCCAGCAGTGAAGAGGGGGGATCGGGCGGGGAGCTGTTTTTT
TRBV18	many	.	TRBJ1-5	CASSLNTNNQPQHF	TGTGCCAGCTCCCTCAACACAAACAATCAGCCCCAGCATTTT
TRBV6-1	many	.	TRBJ1-2	CASSQNLGRDYGYTF	TGTGCCAGCAGTCAAAACTTGGGACGGGACTATGGCTACACCTTC
TRBV5-8	many	.	TRBJ1-2	CASSYRGNYGYTF	TGTGCCAGCAGCTATCGGGGCAACTATGGCTACACTTTC
TRBV28	many	.	TRBJ1-6	CASSPEYNSPLHF	TGTGCCAGCAGTCCGGAATATAATTCACCCCTCCACTTT
TRBV19	.	TRBD2	TRBJ2-7	CASSLSGKLNYEQYF	TGTGCCAGTAGTCTTAGCGGGAAACTAAACTACGAGCAGTACTTC
TRBV6-2/TRBV6-3	.	.	TRBJ2-7	CASRGRTVFSYEQYF	TGTGCCAGCAGAGGGCGTACAGTGTTTTCTTACGAGCAGTACTTC
TRBV5-4	once	.	TRBJ2-5	CASTIIGDQETQYF	TGTGCCAGCACCATCATTGGGGACCAAGAGACCCAGTACTTC
TRBV7-8	once	.	TRBJ2-2	CASSLARGTGELFF	TGTGCCAGCAGCTTAGCAAGGGGCACCGGGGAGCTGTTTTTT
TRBV5-1	.	TRBD1	TRBJ2-2	CASRQGAQNTGELFF	TGCGCCAGTAGACAGGGGGCGCAAAACACCGGGGAGCTGTTTTTT
TRBV19	many	.	TRBJ2-5	CASSTTETQYF	TGTGCCAGTAGTACGACCGAGACCCAGTACTTC
TRBV5-1	.	TRBD2	TRBJ2-1	CASSLNPGLAGGPRNEQFF	TGCGCCAGCAGCTTGAACCCCGGATTAGCGGGAGGGCCTAGGAATGAGCAGTTCTTC
TRBV7-2	many	.	TRBJ1-5	CASSHAFQPQHF	TGTGCCAGCAGCCATGCGTTTCAGCCCCAGCATTTT
TRBV3-1	many	.	TRBJ2-2	CASSQDRLYTGELFF	TGTGCCAGCAGCCAAGATCGGCTTTACACCGGGGAGCTGTTTTTT
TRBV6-1	many	.	TRBJ2-7	CASKPTAAYYEQYF	TGTGCCAGCAAGCCGACAGCAGCCTACTACGAGCAGTACTTC
TRBV12-3/TRBV12-4	many	TRBD1	TRBJ2-3	CASSSSQQGADTQYF	TGTGCCAGCAGTTCATCCCAACAGGGGGCAGATACGCAGTATTTT
TRBV28	.	TRBD1	TRBJ1-1	CAISLNRGTEAFF	TGTGCCATCAGCTTAAACAGGGGGACTGAAGCTTTCTTT
TRBV30	many	.	TRBJ1-6	CAWGPGNRNSPLHF	TGTGCCTGGGGGCCCGGGAACAGGAATTCACCCCTCCACTTT